This TCR beta chain comes out of a study of blood T cell repertoires in COVID-19. TCRdb's table, derived via immunoSEQ multiplex PCR, lists solely in-frame clones and lacks some. Seen here are 60,000 or so clones, roughly two thirds observed once, and the top ten hold roughly 49%. Enrollees, about 18 to 89 years old, lived in about two dozen US areas. The V gene end was trimmed by 8 bases and the J gene end by 4 bases; junction bases not matched to a gene: 5. CDR1 and CDR2 (germline): LNHDA, SQIVND (reference sequence). The CDR3 spans 14 residues. The material sequenced was PBMCs or T cells enriched from blood (not recorded which). This chain joins TRBV19 and TRBJ2-4; 10 bases line up with TRBD1. This sequence was found in a woman aged 60-70 years who had been exposed to COVID-19. CDR3 sequence: CASVRTGGKNIQYF. The DNA of the CDR3 is TGTGCCAGTGTGAGGACAGGGGGGAAAAACATTCAGTACTTC.